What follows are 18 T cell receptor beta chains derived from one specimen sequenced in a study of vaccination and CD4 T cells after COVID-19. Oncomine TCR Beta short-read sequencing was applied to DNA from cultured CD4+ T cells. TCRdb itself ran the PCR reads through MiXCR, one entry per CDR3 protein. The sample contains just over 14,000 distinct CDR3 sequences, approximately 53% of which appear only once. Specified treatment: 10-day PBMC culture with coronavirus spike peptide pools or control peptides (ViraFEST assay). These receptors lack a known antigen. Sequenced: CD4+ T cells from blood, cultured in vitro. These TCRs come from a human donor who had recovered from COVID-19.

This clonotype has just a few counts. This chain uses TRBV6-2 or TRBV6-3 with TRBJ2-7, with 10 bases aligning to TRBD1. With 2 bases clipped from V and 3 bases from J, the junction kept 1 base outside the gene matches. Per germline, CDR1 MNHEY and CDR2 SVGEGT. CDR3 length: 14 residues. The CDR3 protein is CASSYGTGVYEQYF. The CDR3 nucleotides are TGTGCCAGCAGTTACGGGACAGGGGTCTACGAGCAGTACTTC.

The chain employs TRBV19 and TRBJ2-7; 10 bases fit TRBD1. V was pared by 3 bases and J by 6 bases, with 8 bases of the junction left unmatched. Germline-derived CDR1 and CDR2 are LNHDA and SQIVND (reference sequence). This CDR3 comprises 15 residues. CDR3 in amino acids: CASSILPGTGAEQYF. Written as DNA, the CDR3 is TGTGCCAGTAGTATTCTCCCCGGGACAGGGGCCGAGCAGTACTTC.

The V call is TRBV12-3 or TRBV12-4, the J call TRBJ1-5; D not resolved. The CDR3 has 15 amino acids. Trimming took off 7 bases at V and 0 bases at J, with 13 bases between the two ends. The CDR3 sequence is CASTPGRSSNQPQHF. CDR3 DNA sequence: TGTGCCAGCACCCCCGGCAGAAGTAGCAATCAGCCCCAGCATTTT.

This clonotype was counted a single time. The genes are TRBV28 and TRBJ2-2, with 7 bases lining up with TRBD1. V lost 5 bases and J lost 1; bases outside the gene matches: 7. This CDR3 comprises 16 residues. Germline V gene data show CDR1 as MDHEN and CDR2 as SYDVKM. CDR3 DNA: TGTGCCAGCAGTCCCCCCCGGGACAGGAACACCGGGGAGCTGTTTTTT. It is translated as CASSPPRDRNTGELFF.

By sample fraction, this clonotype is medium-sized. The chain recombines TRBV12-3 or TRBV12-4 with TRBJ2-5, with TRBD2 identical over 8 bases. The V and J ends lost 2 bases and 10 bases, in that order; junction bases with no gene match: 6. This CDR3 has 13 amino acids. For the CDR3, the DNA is TGTGCCAGCAGTTTATTTGCGGGGGGAAACCAGTACTTC. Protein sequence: CASSLFAGGNQYF.

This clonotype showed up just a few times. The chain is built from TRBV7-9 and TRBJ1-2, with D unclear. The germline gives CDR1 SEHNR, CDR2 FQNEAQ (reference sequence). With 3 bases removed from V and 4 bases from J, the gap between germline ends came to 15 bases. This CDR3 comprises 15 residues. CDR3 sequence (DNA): TGTGCCAGCAGCTTGGGCCAGTCCCCCGTCTATGGCTACACCTTC. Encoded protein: CASSLGQSPVYGYTF.

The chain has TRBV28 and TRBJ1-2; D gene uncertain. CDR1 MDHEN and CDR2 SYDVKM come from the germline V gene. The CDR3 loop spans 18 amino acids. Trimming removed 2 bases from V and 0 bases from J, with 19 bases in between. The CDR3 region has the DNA TGTGCCAGCAGTTTAGAGACCCGACACCCCTTTTCTAACTATGGCTACACCTTC. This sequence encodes CASSLETRHPFSNYGYTF.

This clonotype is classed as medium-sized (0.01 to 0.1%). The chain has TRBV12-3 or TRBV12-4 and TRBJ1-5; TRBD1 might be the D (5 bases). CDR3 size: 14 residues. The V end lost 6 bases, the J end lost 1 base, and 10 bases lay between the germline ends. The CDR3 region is CASRFGQSNQPQHF. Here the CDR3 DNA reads TGTGCCAGCAGGTTCGGACAAAGCAATCAGCCCCAGCATTTT.

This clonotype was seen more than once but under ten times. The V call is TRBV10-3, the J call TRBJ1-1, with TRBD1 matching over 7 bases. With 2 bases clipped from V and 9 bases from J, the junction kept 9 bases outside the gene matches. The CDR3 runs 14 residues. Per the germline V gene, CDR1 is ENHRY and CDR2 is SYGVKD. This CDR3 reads CAISEDRVGGKAFF. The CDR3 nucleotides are TGTGCCATCAGTGAGGACAGGGTGGGGGGAAAAGCTTTCTTT.

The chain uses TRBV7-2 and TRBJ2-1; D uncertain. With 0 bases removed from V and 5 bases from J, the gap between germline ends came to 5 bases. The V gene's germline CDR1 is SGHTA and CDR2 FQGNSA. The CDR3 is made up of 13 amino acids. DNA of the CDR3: TGTGCCAGCAGCTTAGCGTTAAACAATGAGCAGTTCTTC. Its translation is CASSLALNNEQFF.

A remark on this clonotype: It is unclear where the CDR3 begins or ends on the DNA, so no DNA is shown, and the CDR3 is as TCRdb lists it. The CDR3 sequence is CISVPEVGTVGNSPLHF. The chain employs TRBV7-5 and TRBJ1-6; the DNA was not used to check the table's D call, TRBD1. TRBV7-5 is a pseudogene. The CDR3 length is 17 residues, termini included.

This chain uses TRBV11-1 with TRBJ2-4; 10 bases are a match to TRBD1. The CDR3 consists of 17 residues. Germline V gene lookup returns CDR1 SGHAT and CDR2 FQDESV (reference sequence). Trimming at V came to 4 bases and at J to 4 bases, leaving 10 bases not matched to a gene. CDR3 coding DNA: TGTGCCAGCAGCTCCGCGGCGACAGGGGGCACAAAAAACATTCAGTACTTC. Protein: CASSSAATGGTKNIQYF.

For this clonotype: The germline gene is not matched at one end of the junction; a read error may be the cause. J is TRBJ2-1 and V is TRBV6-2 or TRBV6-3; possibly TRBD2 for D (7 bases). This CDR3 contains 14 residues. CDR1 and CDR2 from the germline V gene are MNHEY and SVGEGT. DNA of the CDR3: TGTGCCAGCAGTAAACCGCCTGGGGGCGGGAGAACCTACTTC. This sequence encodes CASSKPPGGGRTYF.

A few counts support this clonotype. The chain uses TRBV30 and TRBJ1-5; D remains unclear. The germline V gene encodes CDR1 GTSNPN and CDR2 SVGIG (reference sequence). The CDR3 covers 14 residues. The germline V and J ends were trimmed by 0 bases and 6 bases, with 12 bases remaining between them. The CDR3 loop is CAWSVLSRIQPQHF. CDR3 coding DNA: TGTGCCTGGAGTGTACTGTCTCGAATTCAGCCCCAGCATTTT. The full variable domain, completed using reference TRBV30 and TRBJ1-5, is SQTIHQWPATLVQPVGSPLSLECTVEGTSNPNLYWYRQAAGRGLQLLFYSVGIGQISSEVPQNLSASRPQDRQFILSSKKLLLSDSGFYLCAWSVLSRIQPQHFGDGTRLSIL.

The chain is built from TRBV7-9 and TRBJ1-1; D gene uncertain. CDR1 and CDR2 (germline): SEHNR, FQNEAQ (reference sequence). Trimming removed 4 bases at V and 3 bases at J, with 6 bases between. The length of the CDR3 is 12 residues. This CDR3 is CASSSLYTEAFF. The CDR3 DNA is TGTGCCAGCAGCTCATTGTACACTGAAGCTTTCTTT.

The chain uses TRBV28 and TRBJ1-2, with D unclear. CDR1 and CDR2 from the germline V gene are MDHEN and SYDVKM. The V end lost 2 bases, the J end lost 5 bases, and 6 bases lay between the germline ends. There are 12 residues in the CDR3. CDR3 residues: CASSLRGYGYTF. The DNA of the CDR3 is TGTGCCAGCAGTTTACGAGGGTATGGCTACACCTTC.

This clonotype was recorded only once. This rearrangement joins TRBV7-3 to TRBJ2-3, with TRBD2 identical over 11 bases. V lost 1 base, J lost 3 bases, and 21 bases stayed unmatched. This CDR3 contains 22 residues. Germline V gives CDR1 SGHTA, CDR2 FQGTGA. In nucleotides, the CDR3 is TGTGCCAGCAGCTTAAAAGTGGGACTAGCGGCCCAGTGGCTGAGGGGGACAGATACGCAGTATTTT. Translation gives CASSLKVGLAAQWLRGTDTQYF.

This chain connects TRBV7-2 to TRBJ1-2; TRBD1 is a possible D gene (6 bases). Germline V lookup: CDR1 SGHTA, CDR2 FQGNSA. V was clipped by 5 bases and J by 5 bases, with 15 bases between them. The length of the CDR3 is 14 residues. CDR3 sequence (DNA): TGTGCCAGCAGCACCCGAGGGGGGGGGTATGGCTACACCTTC. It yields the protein CASSTRGGGYGYTF. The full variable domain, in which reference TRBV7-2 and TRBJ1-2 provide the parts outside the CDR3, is GAGVSQSPSNKVTEKGKDVELRCDPISGHTALYWYRQSLGQGLEFLIYFQGNSAPDKSGLPSDRFSAERTGGSVSTLTIQRTQQEDSAVYLCASSTRGGGYGYTFGSGTRLTVV.